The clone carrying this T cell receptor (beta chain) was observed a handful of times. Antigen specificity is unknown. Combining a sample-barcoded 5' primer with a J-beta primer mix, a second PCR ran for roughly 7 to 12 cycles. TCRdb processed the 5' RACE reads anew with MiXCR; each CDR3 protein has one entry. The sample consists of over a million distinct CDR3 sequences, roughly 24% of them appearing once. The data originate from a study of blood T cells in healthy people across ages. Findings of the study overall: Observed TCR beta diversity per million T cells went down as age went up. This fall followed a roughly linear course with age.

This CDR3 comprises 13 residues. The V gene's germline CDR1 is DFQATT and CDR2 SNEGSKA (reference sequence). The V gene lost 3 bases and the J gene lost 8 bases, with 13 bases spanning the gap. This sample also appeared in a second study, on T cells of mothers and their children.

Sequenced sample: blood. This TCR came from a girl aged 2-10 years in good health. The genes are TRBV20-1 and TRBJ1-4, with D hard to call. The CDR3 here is CSASSLSGEKLFF. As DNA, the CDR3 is TGCAGTGCTAGTTCCTTATCGGGCGAAAAACTGTTTTTT.